One and the same sample provided the 20 T cell receptor beta chains below, sequenced in a study of T cell responses to AZD1222 COVID-19 vaccine. Profiled with immunoSEQ multiplex PCR; TCRdb holds only in-frame clones, not every one. Among 180,000 or so clones, 85% to 90% were seen once, and the ten largest hold roughly 26%. The sample was peripheral blood, taken 28 days after the second AZD1222 dose. The receptors shown here come from an adult who received the AZD1222 COVID-19 vaccine.

A single count supports this clone. The chain uses TRBV27 and TRBJ1-2; maybe TRBD1 (5 bases). This CDR3 comprises 15 residues. V was shortened by 0 bases and J by 0 bases, with 8 bases between the two germline ends. CDR1 is MNHEY and CDR2 is SMNVEV in the germline V gene (reference sequence). The CDR3 sequence: CASSLSGGANYGYTF. CDR3 in DNA: TGTGCCAGCAGTTTATCCGGGGGAGCTAACTATGGCTACACCTTC.

The chain carries TRBV5-4 and TRBJ2-1; 12 bases are shared with TRBD2. Trimming cost V 3 bases and J 1 base; bases outside gene matches: 8. Per germline, CDR1 SGHNT and CDR2 YYREEE (reference sequence). The CDR3 length is 18 residues. The CDR3 spells CASSSGGTSGFSYNEQFF. The DNA of the CDR3 is TGTGCCAGCAGCTCTGGGGGGACTAGCGGGTTTTCCTACAATGAGCAGTTCTTC.

The V call is TRBV4-3, the J call TRBJ2-1; possibly TRBD2 for D (6 bases). Germline V gene lookup returns CDR1 LGHNA and CDR2 YSLEER. This CDR3 has 14 amino acids. Trimming took 3 bases from V and 5 from J, leaving 11 bases between them. In nucleotides, the CDR3 is TGCGCCAGCAGCCAGGGAGGCCGGGACAATGAGCAGTTCTTC. The encoded protein is CASSQGGRDNEQFF.

The chain joins TRBV29-1 to TRBJ2-7; D unresolved. V was shortened by 3 bases and J by 5 bases, with 20 bases between the two germline ends. The CDR3 extends over 15 amino acids. Germline loops: CDR1 SQVTM, CDR2 ANQGSEA. The CDR3 loop reads CSVEPTGGRVHEQYF. The CDR3, as DNA: TGCAGCGTTGAGCCGACGGGCGGCCGCGTCCACGAGCAGTACTTC.

The gene calls are TRBV27 and TRBJ1-5; D perhaps matches TRBD1 (5 bases). V was trimmed by 1 base and J by 7 bases, leaving 8 bases between them. The germline gives CDR1 MNHEY, CDR2 SMNVEV (reference sequence). This CDR3 is 13 amino acids long. The CDR3 here is CASSLLGTQPQHF. The CDR3, as DNA: TGTGCCAGCAGTTTATTGGGGACCCAGCCCCAGCATTTT.

The chain links TRBV7-2 to TRBJ2-7; no clear D gene. Germline V gives CDR1 SGHTA, CDR2 FQGNSA. The CDR3 covers 14 residues. The V end was cut by 0 bases, the J end by 5 bases, with 11 bases between. CDR3 in DNA: TGTGCCAGCAGCTTAGCGGCGTCAGCCAACGAGCAGTACTTC. Translation: CASSLAASANEQYF.

The chain recombines TRBV9 with TRBJ2-2; 11 bases fit TRBD2. Germline V gene sequence: CDR1 SGDLS, CDR2 YYNGEE. This CDR3 spans 16 amino acids. The V and J ends lost 0 bases and 7 bases, in that order; junction bases with no gene match: 5. CDR3 protein: CASSVDSGRAGGELFF. The CDR3 nucleotides read TGTGCCAGCAGCGTAGATAGCGGGAGGGCCGGCGGGGAGCTGTTTTTT.

This clone was seen only once. This sequence joins TRBV6-5 and TRBJ2-7, with 12 nucleotides matching TRBD2. The junction had 7 bases not matched to a gene; V was cut back by 6 bases and J by 4 bases. The CDR3 runs 15 residues. Germline lookup yields CDR1 MNHEY and CDR2 SVGAGI. Here the CDR3 reads CASRVTSGRFYEQYF. CDR3 nucleotide sequence: TGTGCCAGCAGGGTAACTAGCGGGAGGTTTTACGAGCAGTACTTC.

This sequence joins TRBV2 and TRBJ2-4, with D possibly matching TRBD1 (5 bases). The CDR3 is made up of 14 amino acids. The V end was cut by 7 bases, the J end by 0 bases, with 10 bases between. Germline V gene data show CDR1 as SNHLY and CDR2 as FYNNEI. The CDR3 coding sequence is TGTGCCAGCAAGGAGACAGAAGCCAAAAACATTCAGTACTTC. Its protein is CASKETEAKNIQYF.

Worth noting for this clone: An end of the junction does not agree with germline; a read error may underlie this. This sequence joins TRBV7-7 and TRBJ1-5; D uncertain. The CDR3 covers 13 residues. CDR1 and CDR2 from the germline V gene are SSHAT and FNYEAQ (reference sequence). The chain's CDR3 is CASRISSNQPQHF. Written as DNA, the CDR3 is TGTGCTAGCAGAATTTCGAGCAATCAGCCCCAGCATTTT.

The chain carries TRBV19 and TRBJ2-3; the match to TRBD2 covers 11 bases. This CDR3 spans 17 amino acids. Germline V gives CDR1 LNHDA, CDR2 SQIVND (reference sequence). J gave up 1 base and V 3 bases, and 6 bases lay outside the gene matches. The CDR3 is CASSIRGLADRTDTQYF. The DNA of the CDR3 is TGTGCCAGTAGTATTCGGGGACTAGCGGACCGCACAGATACGCAGTATTTT.

This chain connects TRBV10-3 to TRBJ1-3, with D possibly matching TRBD1 (5 bases). This CDR3 has 13 amino acids. Trimming removed 10 bases at V and 1 base at J, with 11 bases between. Germline V gene sequence: CDR1 ENHRY, CDR2 SYGVKD. In nucleotides, the CDR3 is TGTGCCACCCATCGGGGGTCTGGAAACACCATATATTTT. Translation gives CATHRGSGNTIYF.

In nucleotides, the CDR3 is TGTGCCAGCAGCTCCTCCGGGCGGGCCGACAATGAGCAGTTCTTC. Protein product: CASSSSGRADNEQFF. This chain connects TRBV11-2 to TRBJ2-1; D may be TRBD2 (5 bases). The CDR3 extends over 15 amino acids. Trimming pared 4 bases from V and 5 bases from J, leaving 15 bases between. Per the germline V gene, CDR1 is SGHAT and CDR2 is FQNNGV.

The chain combines TRBV24-1 with TRBJ2-7; possibly TRBD1 for D (5 bases). The CDR3 has 14 amino acids. Germline V gene sequence: CDR1 KGHDR, CDR2 SFDVKD. The V end lost 5 bases, the J end lost 3 bases, and 13 bases lay between the germline ends. CDR3 protein: CATSGTKGSYEQYF. CDR3 nucleotides: TGTGCCACCAGTGGGACAAAGGGCAGCTACGAGCAGTACTTC.

The V call is TRBV29-1, the J call TRBJ1-5; tentatively, D is TRBD1 (5 bases). The CDR3 covers 15 residues. V was trimmed by 0 bases and J by 6 bases, leaving 15 bases between them. Germline loops: CDR1 SQVTM, CDR2 ANQGSEA. The CDR3 bases are TGCAGCGTTGAAGATTCGGGGCGAGTGGGTCAGCCCCAGCATTTT. It codes for CSVEDSGRVGQPQHF.

This clone was seen once. The V gene is TRBV7-2, the J gene TRBJ1-5; D unclear. The germline CDR1 and CDR2 sequences are SGHTA and FQGNSA. V dropped 1 base and J dropped 7 bases, with 8 bases sitting between them. The CDR3 runs to 13 residues. The CDR3: CASSLVSEQPQHF. The CDR3 DNA follows: TGTGCCAGCAGCTTAGTAAGTGAACAGCCCCAGCATTTT.

The chain employs TRBV12-3 or TRBV12-4 and TRBJ1-2, with D uncertain. The CDR3 spans 12 residues. V dropped 7 bases and J dropped 7 bases, with 13 bases sitting between them. CDR3 residues: CASTPGGRGYTF. The DNA for the CDR3 is TGTGCCAGCACTCCGGGCGGACGTGGCTACACCTTC.

In this sample, this clone turned up once. J is TRBJ2-3 and V is TRBV9; D may match TRBD1 or TRBD2 (6 bases each). The germline V gene encodes CDR1 SGDLS and CDR2 YYNGEE. V was pared by 4 bases and J by 6 bases, with 18 bases between. The CDR3 has 15 residues. CDR3 amino acids: CASSPRDNGGDTQYF. CDR3 nucleotide sequence: TGTGCCAGCAGCCCCCGGGACAACGGGGGCGATACGCAGTATTTT.

V and J are TRBV7-9 and TRBJ2-5, with 7 bases aligning to TRBD1. V lost 2 bases to trimming and J lost 4 bases; unmatched junction nucleotides: 4. The CDR3 spans 14 residues. Germline values: CDR1 SEHNR, CDR2 FQNEAQ (reference sequence). CDR3 loop: CASSLMQGVETQYF. In DNA, the CDR3 is TGTGCCAGCAGCTTAATGCAGGGGGTAGAGACCCAGTACTTC.

This chain links TRBV5-1 with TRBJ2-3; D gene uncertain. Trimming shortened V by 0 bases and J by 0 bases, and 8 bases separated the two germline ends. Germline CDR1 SGHRS, CDR2 YFSETQ. The CDR3 contains 15 residues. The chain's CDR3 is CASSLGGFSTDTQYF. The CDR3, as DNA: TGCGCCAGCAGCTTGGGAGGATTTAGCACAGATACGCAGTATTTT.